This record covers a single T cell receptor beta chain. Its antigen target is currently unknown. No per-base quality is available; no much larger clone lies one base away. For sequencing of the TCRbeta CDR3 region, genomic DNA was extracted from the sorted cells. The immunoSEQ Assay was used to sequence the TCRbeta CDR3 regions. TCRdb re-hosts the immuneACCESS table, in-frame sequences only. Its copies lack some clones; in the studies checked, an unresolved V gene accounts for under half of them, and the cause for the rest is not known. The table for this sample lists about 18,000 clones; around 90% of them were counted only once. The top ten constitute less than 75% of the sample. The trial excluded patients who had a history of autoimmune disease or were on systemic immunosuppression. Peripheral blood for TCR sequencing was collected from all dose cohorts at baseline, on cycle 4 day 1, and on cycle 7 day 1. Samples came from an open-label, multicenter, first-in-human phase I dose-escalation trial of ivuxolimab. The trial enrolled adults with locally advanced or metastatic head and neck squamous cell, hepatocellular, melanoma or renal cell carcinoma. CD4+ and CD8+ T cells were sorted separately from peripheral blood before TCR sequencing.

The sample originates from a study of OX40 agonist ivuxolimab in advanced cancers. Notes on the research overall: Ivuxolimab, which targeted the costimulatory receptor OX40 (CD134), was an agonistic, fully human IgG2 monoclonal antibody. Peripheral TCRbeta sequencing was intended to test whether TCR sequence diversity was altered and clonal T-cell expansion was caused by ivuxolimab. Of the approximately 50 dose-escalation patients, hepatocellular carcinoma was present in around 20, melanoma in roughly 15, renal cell carcinoma in 9 and head and neck cancer in 9. Intravenous ivuxolimab was administered to patients every 2 weeks at six dose levels: 0.01, 0.1, 0.3, 1.5, 3 and 10 mg/kg. Patients were allowed to have had prior anti-PD-1, anti-PD-L1 or anti-CTLA-4 therapy, and less than 45% of the dose-escalation patients had previously received checkpoint inhibitors. In the dose-escalation cohort, approximately 82% of patients were male, and the mean age was 60 years with a range of roughly 20 to 80. Partial responses occurred in three dose-escalation patients, of whom one had hepatocellular carcinoma and two had cutaneous melanoma. The monotherapy dose-escalation portion (N of about 47 patients) of the phase I ivuxolimab trial is reported in the paper.

CDR1 and CDR2 are drawn from the germline V gene: KGHSH, LQKENI. V loses 3 bases, J loses 6 bases, and the germline ends lie 5 bases apart. The CDR3, cysteine through phenylalanine, is 12 amino acids long. The kept DNA is CDR3 alone, 36 bases in frame from the first base. Points the paper makes about the study in general: After ivuxolimab, CD8+ T cells had more expanded clones than CD4+ T cells on average. Antigen specificity was not determined for the clonally expanded peripheral T cells. Low levels of normalized T-cell clonal expansion were also seen in some patients who did not respond. In partial responders in the 0.1-3.0 mg/kg groups, normalized peripheral clonal expansion was found to be among the lowest, especially among CD8+ T cells. Clonal expansion of both CD4+ and CD8+ blood T cells was observed from baseline to week 6 at doses 0.1 to 3.0 mg/kg.

This chain joins TRBV18 to TRBJ2-2, with the D gene call left open. The sequence derives from an adult with an advanced solid tumor such as melanoma, head and neck, liver or kidney cancer. Sample: CD4+ or CD8+ T cells sorted from blood, taken in a trial of the OX40 agonist ivuxolimab. CDR3 loop: CASSPSAGELFF. The nucleotides read TGTGCCAGCTCACCTTCCGCCGGGGAGCTGTTTTTT.